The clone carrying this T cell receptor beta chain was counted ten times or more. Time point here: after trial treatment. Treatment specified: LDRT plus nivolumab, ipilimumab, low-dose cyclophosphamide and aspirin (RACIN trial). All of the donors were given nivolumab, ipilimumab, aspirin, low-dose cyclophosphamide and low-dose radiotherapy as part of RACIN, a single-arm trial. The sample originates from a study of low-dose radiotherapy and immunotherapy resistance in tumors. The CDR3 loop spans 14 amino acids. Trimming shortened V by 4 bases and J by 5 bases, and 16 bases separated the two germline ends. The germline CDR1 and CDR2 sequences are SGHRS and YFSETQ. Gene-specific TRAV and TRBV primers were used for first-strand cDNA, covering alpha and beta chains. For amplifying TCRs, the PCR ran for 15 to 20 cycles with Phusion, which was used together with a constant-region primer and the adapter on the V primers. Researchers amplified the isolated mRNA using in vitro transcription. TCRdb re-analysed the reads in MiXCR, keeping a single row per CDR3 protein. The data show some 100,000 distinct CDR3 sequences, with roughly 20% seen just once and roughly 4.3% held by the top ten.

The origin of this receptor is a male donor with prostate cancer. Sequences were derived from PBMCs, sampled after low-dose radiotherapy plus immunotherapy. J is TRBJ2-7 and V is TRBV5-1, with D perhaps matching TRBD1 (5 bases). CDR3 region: CASSLQVTAHEQYF. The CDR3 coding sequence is TGCGCCAGCAGCCTACAGGTGACAGCTCACGAGCAGTACTTC.